This T cell receptor (beta chain) is from a study of response to subunit inactivated influenza vaccine. One entry per CDR3 protein, called by TCRdb with MiXCR from the RT-PCR reads. This repertoire shows 150,000 to 200,000 distinct CDR3 sequences, approximately 11% found once; its top ten account for roughly 36%. This clonotype has a handful of counts. The CDR3 extends over 17 amino acids. J gave up 0 bases and V 6 bases, and 11 bases lay outside the gene matches. The input for sequencing was CD8+ T cells sorted from PBMCs, taken roughly 24 months after vaccination. This chain links TRBV12-3 or TRBV12-4 with TRBJ2-7; 10 nucleotides align to TRBD1. This clonotype was sampled from a man between 50 and 69 years old who received an inactivated influenza vaccine. The CDR3 DNA is TGTGCCAGCAGCCTAACACTCGGACAGGGGGACTCCTACGAGCAGTACTTC. This translates into CASSLTLGQGDSYEQYF.